The clone carrying this T cell receptor beta chain was found once. Its antigen is unidentified. The repertoire was sequenced with immunoSEQ multiplex PCR; TCRdb's copy has only in-frame clones and lacks some. The sample consists of about 41,000 clones, more than 75% of them appearing once. This specimen comes from a study of OX40 agonist ivuxolimab in advanced cancers. Whole-study context: Ivuxolimab is an agonistic anti-OX40 (CD134) antibody, and patients were treated with it. Six ivuxolimab dose levels, 0.01 to 10 mg/kg, were given intravenously every 2 weeks.

Study results and limitations: Also present in some nonresponders was a low level of normalized T-cell clonal expansion. Clones of CD4+ and CD8+ blood T cells grew by week 6 at doses of 0.1 to 3.0 mg/kg.

Germline V gene sequence: CDR1 SGHRS, CDR2 YFSETQ. CDR3 length: 14 amino acids. The trim removed 4 bases at V and 7 bases at J, leaving 5 bases unmatched. V usage is TRBV5-1 and J usage is TRBJ1-6; 7 positions match TRBD1. The sample was CD4+ or CD8+ T cells sorted from blood, taken in a trial of the OX40 agonist ivuxolimab. This sequence was found in an adult with an advanced solid tumor such as melanoma, head and neck, liver or kidney cancer. CDR3 protein: CASSMTGINSPLHF. The DNA for the CDR3 is TGCGCCAGCAGCATGACAGGGATAAATTCACCCCTCCACTTT.